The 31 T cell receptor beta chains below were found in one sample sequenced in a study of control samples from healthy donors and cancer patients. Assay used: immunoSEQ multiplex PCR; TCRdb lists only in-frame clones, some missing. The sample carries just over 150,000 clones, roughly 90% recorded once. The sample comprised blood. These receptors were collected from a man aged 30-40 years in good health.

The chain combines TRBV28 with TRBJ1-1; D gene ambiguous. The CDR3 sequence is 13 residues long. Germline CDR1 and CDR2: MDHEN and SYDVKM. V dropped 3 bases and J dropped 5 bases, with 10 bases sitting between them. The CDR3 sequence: CASSFGRRTEAFF. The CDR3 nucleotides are TGTGCCAGCAGTTTCGGAAGGAGGACTGAAGCTTTCTTT. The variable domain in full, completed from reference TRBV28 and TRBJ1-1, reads DVKVTQSSRYLVKRTGEKVFLECVQDMDHENMFWYRQDPGLGLRLIYFSYDVKMKEKGDIPEGYSVSREKKERFSLILESASTNQTSMYLCASSFGRRTEAFFGQGTRLTVV.

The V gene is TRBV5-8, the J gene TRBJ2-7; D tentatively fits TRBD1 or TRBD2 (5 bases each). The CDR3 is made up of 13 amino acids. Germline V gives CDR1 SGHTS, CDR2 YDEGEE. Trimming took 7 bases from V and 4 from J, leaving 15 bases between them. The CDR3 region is CASSAPGRYEQYF. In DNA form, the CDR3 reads TGTGCCAGCTCGGCCCCGGGACGGTACGAGCAGTACTTC.

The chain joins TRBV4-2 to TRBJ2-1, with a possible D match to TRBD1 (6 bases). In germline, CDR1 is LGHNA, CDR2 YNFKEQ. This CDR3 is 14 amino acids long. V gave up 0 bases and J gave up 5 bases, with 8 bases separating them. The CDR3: CASSQEDSNNEQFF. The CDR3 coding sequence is TGTGCCAGCAGCCAAGAGGACAGTAACAATGAGCAGTTCTTC.

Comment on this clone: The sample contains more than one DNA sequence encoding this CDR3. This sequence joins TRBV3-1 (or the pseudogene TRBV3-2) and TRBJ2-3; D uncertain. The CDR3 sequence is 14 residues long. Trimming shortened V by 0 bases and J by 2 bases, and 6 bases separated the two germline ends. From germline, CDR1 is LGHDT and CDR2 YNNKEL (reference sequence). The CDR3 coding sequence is TGTGCCAGCAGCCAAGACACCATCACAGATACGCAGTATTTT. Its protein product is CASSQDTITDTQYF.

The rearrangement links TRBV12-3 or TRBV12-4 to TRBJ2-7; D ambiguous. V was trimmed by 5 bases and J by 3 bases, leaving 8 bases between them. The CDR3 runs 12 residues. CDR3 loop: CASSNLGYEQYF. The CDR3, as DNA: TGTGCCAGCAGTAATTTGGGCTACGAGCAGTACTTC.

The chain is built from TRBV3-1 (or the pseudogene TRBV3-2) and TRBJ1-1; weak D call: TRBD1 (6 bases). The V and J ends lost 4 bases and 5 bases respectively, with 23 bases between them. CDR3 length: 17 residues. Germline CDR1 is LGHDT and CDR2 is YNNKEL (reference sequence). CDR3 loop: CASSPTQGLASWTEAFF. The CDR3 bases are TGTGCCAGCAGCCCCACCCAGGGGTTAGCCTCGTGGACTGAAGCTTTCTTT.

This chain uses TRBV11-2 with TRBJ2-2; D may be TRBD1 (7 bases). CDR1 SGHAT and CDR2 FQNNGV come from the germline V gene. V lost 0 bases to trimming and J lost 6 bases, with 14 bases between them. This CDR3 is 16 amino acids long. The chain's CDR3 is CASSLDMARGAGELFF. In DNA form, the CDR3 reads TGTGCCAGCAGCTTAGATATGGCCAGGGGGGCCGGGGAGCTGTTTTTT.

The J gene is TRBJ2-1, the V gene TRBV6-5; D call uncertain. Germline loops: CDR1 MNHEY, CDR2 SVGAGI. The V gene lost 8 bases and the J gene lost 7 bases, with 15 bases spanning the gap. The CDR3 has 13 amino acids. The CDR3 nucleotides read TGTGCCAGCCTTAGCCCGGTCCGAAATGAGCAGTTCTTC. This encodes CASLSPVRNEQFF.

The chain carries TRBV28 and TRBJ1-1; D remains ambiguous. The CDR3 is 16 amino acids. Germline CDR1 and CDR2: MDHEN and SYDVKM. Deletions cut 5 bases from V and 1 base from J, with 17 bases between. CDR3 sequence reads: CASSPHGAAGNTEAFF. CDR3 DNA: TGTGCCAGCAGTCCTCACGGAGCGGCGGGGAACACTGAAGCTTTCTTT.

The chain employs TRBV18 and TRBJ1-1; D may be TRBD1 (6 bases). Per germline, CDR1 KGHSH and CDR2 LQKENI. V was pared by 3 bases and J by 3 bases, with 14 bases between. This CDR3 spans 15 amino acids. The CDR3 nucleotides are TGTGCCAGCTCACCGAAAGGGGGACTTGACACTGAAGCTTTCTTT. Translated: CASSPKGGLDTEAFF. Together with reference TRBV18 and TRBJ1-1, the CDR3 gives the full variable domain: NAGVMQNPRHLVRRRGQEARLRCSPMKGHSHVYWYRQLPEEGLKFMVYLQKENIIDESGMPKERFSAEFPKEGPSILRIQQVVRGDSAAYFCASSPKGGLDTEAFFGQGTRLTVV.

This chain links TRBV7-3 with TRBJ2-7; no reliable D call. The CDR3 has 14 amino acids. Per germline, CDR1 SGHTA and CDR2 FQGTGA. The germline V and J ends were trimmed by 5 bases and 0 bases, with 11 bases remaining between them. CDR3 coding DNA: TGTGCCAGCAGCCCGGACCGGAGCTCCTACGAGCAGTACTTC. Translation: CASSPDRSSYEQYF.

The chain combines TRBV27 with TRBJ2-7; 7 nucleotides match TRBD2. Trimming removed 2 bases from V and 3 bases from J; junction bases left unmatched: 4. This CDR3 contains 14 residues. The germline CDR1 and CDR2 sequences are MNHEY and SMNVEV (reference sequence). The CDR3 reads CASSLGGVGYEQYF. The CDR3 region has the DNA TGTGCCAGCAGTTTAGGGGGGGTAGGCTACGAGCAGTACTTC.

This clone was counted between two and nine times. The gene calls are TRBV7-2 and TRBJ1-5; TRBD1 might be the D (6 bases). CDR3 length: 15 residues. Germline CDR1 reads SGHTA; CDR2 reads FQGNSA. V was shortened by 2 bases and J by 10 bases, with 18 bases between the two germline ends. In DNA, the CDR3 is TGTGCCAGCAGCTTAATTGCGGTAGGGGGAGGACCCCAGCATTTT. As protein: CASSLIAVGGGPQHF.

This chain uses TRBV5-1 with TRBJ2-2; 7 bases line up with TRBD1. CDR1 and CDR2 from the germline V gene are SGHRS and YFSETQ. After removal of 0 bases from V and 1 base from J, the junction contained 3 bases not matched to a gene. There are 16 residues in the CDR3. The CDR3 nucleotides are TGCGCCAGCAGCTTGGCGAACAGGGGGAACACCGGGGAGCTGTTTTTT. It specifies CASSLANRGNTGELFF.

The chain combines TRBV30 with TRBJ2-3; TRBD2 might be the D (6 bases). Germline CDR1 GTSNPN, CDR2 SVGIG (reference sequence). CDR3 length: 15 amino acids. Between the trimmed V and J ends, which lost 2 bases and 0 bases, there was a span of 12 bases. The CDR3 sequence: CAWSRGRTSTDTQYF. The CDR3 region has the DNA TGTGCCTGGAGTCGAGGGAGGACAAGCACAGATACGCAGTATTTT. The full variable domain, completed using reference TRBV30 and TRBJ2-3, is SQTIHQWPATLVQPVGSPLSLECTVEGTSNPNLYWYRQAAGRGLQLLFYSVGIGQISSEVPQNLSASRPQDRQFILSSKKLLLSDSGFYLCAWSRGRTSTDTQYFGPGTRLTVL.

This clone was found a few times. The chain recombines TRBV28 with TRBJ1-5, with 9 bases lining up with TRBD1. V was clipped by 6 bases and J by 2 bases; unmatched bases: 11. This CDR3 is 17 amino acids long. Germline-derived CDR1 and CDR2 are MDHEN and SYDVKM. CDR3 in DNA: TGTGCCAGCAGCCTTGCCGGGACAGGGTACGGCAATCAGCCCCAGCATTTT. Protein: CASSLAGTGYGNQPQHF.

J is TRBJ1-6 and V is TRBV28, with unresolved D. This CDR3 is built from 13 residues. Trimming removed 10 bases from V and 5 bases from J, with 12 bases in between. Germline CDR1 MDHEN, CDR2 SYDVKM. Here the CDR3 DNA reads TGTGCCACTCGGCCGAGTAATAATTCACCCCTCCACTTT. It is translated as CATRPSNNSPLHF.

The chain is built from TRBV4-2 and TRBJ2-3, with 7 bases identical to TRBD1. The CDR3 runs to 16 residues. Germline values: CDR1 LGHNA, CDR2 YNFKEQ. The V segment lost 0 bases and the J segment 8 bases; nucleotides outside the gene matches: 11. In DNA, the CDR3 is TGTGCCAGCAGCCAAGATGCGACAGGGCGAACTGCTACGCAGTATTTT. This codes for CASSQDATGRTATQYF.

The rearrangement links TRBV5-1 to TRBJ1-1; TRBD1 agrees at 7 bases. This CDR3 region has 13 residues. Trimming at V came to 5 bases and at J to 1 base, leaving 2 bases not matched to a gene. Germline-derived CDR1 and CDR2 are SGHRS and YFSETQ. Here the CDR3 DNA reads TGCGCCAGCAGGGGGACAGCGAACACTGAAGCTTTCTTT. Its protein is CASRGTANTEAFF.

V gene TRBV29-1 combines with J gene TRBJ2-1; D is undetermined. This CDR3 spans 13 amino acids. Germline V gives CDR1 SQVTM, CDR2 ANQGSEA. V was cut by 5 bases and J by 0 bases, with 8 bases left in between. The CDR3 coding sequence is TGCAGCGTTATGTCTAGCTCCTACAATGAGCAGTTCTTC. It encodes CSVMSSSYNEQFF.

In DNA, the CDR3 is TGTGCCAGTAGTCGCCGGGACGGGTCTAATTCACCCCTCCACTTT. This gives the protein CASSRRDGSNSPLHF. The chain couples TRBV19 to TRBJ1-6, with D possibly being TRBD1 (5 bases). CDR1 and CDR2 from the germline V gene are LNHDA and SQIVND (reference sequence). The CDR3 is 15 amino acids. V was cut by 5 bases and J by 6 bases, with 14 bases left in between.

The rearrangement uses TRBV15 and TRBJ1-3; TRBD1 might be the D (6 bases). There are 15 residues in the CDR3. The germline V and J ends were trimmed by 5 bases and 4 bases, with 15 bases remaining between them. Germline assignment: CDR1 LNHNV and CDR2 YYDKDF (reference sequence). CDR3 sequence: CATSRITGLGNTIYF. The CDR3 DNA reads TGTGCCACCAGCCGAATTACAGGGCTAGGAAACACCATATATTTT.

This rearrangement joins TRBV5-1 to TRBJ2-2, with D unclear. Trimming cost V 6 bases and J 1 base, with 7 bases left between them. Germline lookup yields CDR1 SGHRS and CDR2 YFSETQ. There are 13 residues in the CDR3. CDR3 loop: CASMRLNTGELFF. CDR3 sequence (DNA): TGCGCCAGCATGCGTTTGAACACCGGGGAGCTGTTTTTT.

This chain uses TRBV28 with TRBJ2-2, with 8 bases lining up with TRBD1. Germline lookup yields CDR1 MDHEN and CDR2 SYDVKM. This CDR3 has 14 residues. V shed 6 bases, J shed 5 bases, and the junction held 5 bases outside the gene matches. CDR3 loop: CASRGQGRTGELFF. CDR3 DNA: TGTGCCAGCAGAGGACAGGGTCGAACCGGGGAGCTGTTTTTT.

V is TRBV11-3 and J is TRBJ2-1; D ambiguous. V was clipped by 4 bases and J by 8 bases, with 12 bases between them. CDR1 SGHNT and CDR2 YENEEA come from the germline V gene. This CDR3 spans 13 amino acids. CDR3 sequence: CASSWTRWDEQFF. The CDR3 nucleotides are TGTGCCAGCAGCTGGACGAGATGGGATGAGCAGTTCTTC.

CDR3 loop: CASRTGLANEKLFF. In DNA form, the CDR3 reads TGCGCCAGCAGAACAGGGTTAGCTAATGAAAAACTGTTTTTT. The chain joins TRBV10-2 to TRBJ1-4; a possible D gene is TRBD1 (6 bases). CDR3 length: 14 amino acids. Per the germline V gene, CDR1 is WSHSY and CDR2 is SAAADI. V dropped 6 bases and J dropped 3 bases, with 11 bases sitting between them.

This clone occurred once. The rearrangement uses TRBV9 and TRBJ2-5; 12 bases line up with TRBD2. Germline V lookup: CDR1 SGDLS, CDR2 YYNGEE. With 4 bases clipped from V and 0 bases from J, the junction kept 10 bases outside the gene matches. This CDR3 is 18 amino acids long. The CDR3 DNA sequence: TGTGCCAGCAGCCTCGGACTAGCGGGGCCGCTGTACCAAGAGACCCAGTACTTC. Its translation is CASSLGLAGPLYQETQYF. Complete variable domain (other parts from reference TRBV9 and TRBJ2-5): DSGVTQTPKHLITATGQRVTLRCSPRSGDLSVYWYQQSLDQGLQFLIQYYNGEERAKGNILERFSAQQFPDLHSELNLSSLELGDSALYFCASSLGLAGPLYQETQYFGPGTRLLVL.

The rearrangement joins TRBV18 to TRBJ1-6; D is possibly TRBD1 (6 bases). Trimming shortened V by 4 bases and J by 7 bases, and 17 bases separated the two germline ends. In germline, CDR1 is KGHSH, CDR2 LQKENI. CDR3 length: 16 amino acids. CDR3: CASSLPEGTPNSPLHF. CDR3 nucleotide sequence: TGTGCCAGCTCACTCCCCGAAGGGACACCCAATTCACCCCTCCACTTT.

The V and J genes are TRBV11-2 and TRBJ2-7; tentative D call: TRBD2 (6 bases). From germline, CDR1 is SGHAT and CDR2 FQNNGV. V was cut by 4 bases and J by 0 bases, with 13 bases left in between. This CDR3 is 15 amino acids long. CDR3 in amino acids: CASSSGVRGSYEQYF. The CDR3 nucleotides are TGTGCCAGCAGCTCGGGGGTCCGTGGCTCCTACGAGCAGTACTTC.

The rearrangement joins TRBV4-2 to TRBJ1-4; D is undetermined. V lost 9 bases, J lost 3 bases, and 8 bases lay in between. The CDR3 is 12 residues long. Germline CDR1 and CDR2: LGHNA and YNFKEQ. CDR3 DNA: TGTGCCAGTCGACCTTCTAATGAAAAACTGTTTTTT. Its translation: CASRPSNEKLFF.

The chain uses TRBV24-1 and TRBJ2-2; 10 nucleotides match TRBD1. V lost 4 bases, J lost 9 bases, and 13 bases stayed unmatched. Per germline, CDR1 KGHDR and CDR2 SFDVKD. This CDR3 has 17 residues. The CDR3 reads CATSDHQTGGLVRELFF. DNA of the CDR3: TGTGCCACCAGTGACCATCAGACAGGGGGCTTGGTCCGGGAGCTGTTTTTT.